A selection of T cell receptor beta chains follows, all from one sample in a study of T cells in Graves' hyperthyroidism and ophthalmopathy. TCRdb independently ran MiXCR on the multiplex PCR reads; one entry per CDR3 protein. The sample has approximately 620,000 distinct CDR3 sequences, roughly 14% seen once. The sample taken for sequencing was blood. These receptors were taken from a woman aged 30 to 39 with Graves' hyperthyroidism that later progressed to Graves' ophthalmopathy. Both conserved end residues are part of each CDR3. The D gene is left open where the match is weak. Expanded clones are given a class, and other clones once, few, many or no size at all.

V gene,D gene,J gene,clone size,CDR3 protein,CDR3 DNA
TRBV11-2,TRBD2,TRBJ2-7,many,CASSLRNLAGGYEQYF,TGTGCCAGCAGCTTAAGAAATCTAGCGGGAGGCTACGAGCAGTACTTC
TRBV7-9,NA,TRBJ1-1,many,CASSPAGEGTFF,TGTGCCAGCAGCCCAGCCGGCGAGGGGACCTTCTTT
TRBV29-1,TRBD1,TRBJ1-1,many,CSVTRQGANTEAFF,TGCAGCGTTACCCGACAGGGGGCGAACACTGAAGCTTTCTTT
TRBV6-5,NA,TRBJ1-6,NA,CASSSRYSPLHF,TGTGCCAGCAGTTCGCGTTATTCACCCCTCCACTTT
TRBV5-1,NA,TRBJ2-3,many,CASSFPETLDTQYF,TGCGCCAGCAGCTTCCCGGAGACCTTAGATACGCAGTATTTT
TRBV2,NA,TRBJ2-5,many,CARGDQETQYF,TGTGCCAGGGGGGACCAGGAGACCCAGTACTTC
TRBV18,TRBD1,TRBJ1-1,few,CASSPLLNSGQGTEAFF,TGTGCCAGCTCACCGCTCCTAAATTCGGGACAGGGCACTGAAGCTTTCTTT
TRBV5-1,NA,TRBJ2-7,NA,CASSLDQKYNSYEQYF,TGCGCCAGCAGCTTGGACCAGAAATATAACTCCTACGAGCAGTACTTC
TRBV5-5,TRBD1,TRBJ2-3,many,CASSSRTGVTDTQYF,TGTGCCAGCAGCTCCCGGACAGGAGTCACAGATACGCAGTATTTT
TRBV19,NA,TRBJ2-2,many,CASSPLTVGELFF,TGTGCCAGTAGTCCTTTGACAGTCGGGGAGCTGTTTTTT
TRBV27,NA,TRBJ1-2,many,CASSYRRQEPQGYTF,TGTGCCAGCAGTTACCGGCGTCAGGAACCTCAAGGCTACACCTTC
TRBV29-1,TRBD2,TRBJ2-5,many,CSVRPGLAGKETQYF,TGCAGCGTTAGACCGGGACTAGCGGGGAAAGAGACCCAGTACTTC
TRBV29-1,NA,TRBJ2-2,few,CSVSGSEGDTGELFF,TGCAGCGTTAGCGGCAGCGAGGGGGACACCGGGGAGCTGTTTTTT
TRBV12-3/TRBV12-4,NA,TRBJ2-2,NA,CASISRGELFF,TGTGCCAGCATCTCCCGCGGGGAGCTGTTTTTT
TRBV12-3/TRBV12-4,NA,TRBJ2-7,many,CASSTEDVYEQYF,TGTGCCAGCAGTACCGAGGACGTCTACGAGCAGTACTTC
TRBV28,NA,TRBJ1-1,few,CATSTVNTEAFF,TGTGCCACCTCGACAGTAAACACTGAAGCTTTCTTT
TRBV6-5,NA,TRBJ2-5,few,CASSYSMSVRPEGYQETQYF,TGTGCCAGCAGTTACTCGATGTCGGTTAGACCCGAAGGATATCAAGAGACCCAGTACTTC
TRBV28,TRBD1,TRBJ2-2,few,CASSPNPRGQARVNTGELFF,TGTGCCAGCAGTCCCAACCCCCGGGGACAGGCTAGGGTGAACACCGGGGAGCTGTTTTTT
TRBV20-1,NA,TRBJ1-4,many,CSARRGGEEKLFF,TGCAGTGCTAGACGAGGTGGCGAAGAAAAACTGTTTTTT
TRBV6-5,TRBD2,TRBJ2-2,many,CASSYSAGLGPGELFF,TGTGCCAGCAGTTACTCAGCGGGATTAGGGCCCGGGGAGCTGTTTTTT
TRBV7-2,NA,TRBJ1-3,NA,CASSLVAVGNTIYF,TGTGCCAGCAGCTTAGTGGCAGTCGGAAACACCATATATTTT
TRBV6-1,NA,TRBJ1-3,NA,CASSQRTAGNTIYF,TGTGCCAGCAGTCAACGGACGGCGGGAAACACCATATATTTT
TRBV20-1,TRBD1,TRBJ1-2,once,CSASPTGTVGYTF,TGCAGTGCTAGCCCGACAGGGACGGTAGGCTACACCTTC
TRBV11-2,NA,TRBJ2-1,few,CASRTVRHNEQFF,TGTGCCAGCAGGACTGTGCGCCACAATGAGCAGTTCTTC
TRBV6-2/TRBV6-3,NA,TRBJ2-1,many,CASSSGYNEQFF,TGTGCCAGCAGCTCAGGGTATAATGAGCAGTTCTTC
TRBV10-3,NA,TRBJ2-1,NA,CAISGLSGNEQFF,TGTGCCATCAGTGGCCTATCGGGGAATGAGCAGTTCTTC
TRBV27,NA,TRBJ2-7,many,CASSLDWPVYEQYF,TGTGCCAGCAGTTTGGACTGGCCCGTCTACGAGCAGTACTTC
TRBV12-3/TRBV12-4,NA,TRBJ2-5,many,CASSPETGMGGETQYF,TGTGCCAGCAGCCCCGAAACAGGGATGGGAGGAGAGACCCAGTACTTC
TRBV20-1,NA,TRBJ1-3,many,CSASFSSGNTIYF,TGCAGTGCTAGTTTCAGCTCTGGAAACACCATATATTTT
TRBV24-1,NA,TRBJ1-1,NA,CATSDFGKAGVNTEAFF,TGTGCCACCAGTGATTTCGGGAAGGCTGGGGTGAACACTGAAGCTTTCTTT
TRBV29-1,NA,TRBJ1-3,NA,CSVEDDGEGGNTIYF,TGCAGCGTTGAAGATGACGGGGAAGGTGGAAACACCATATATTTT
TRBV7-8,NA,TRBJ1-4,many,CASSLNGINEKLFF,TGTGCCAGCAGCTTAAACGGAATTAATGAAAAACTGTTTTTT
TRBV28,NA,TRBJ1-2,many,CASGYGNGNGYTF,TGTGCCAGCGGTTACGGGAATGGGAATGGCTACACCTTC
TRBV5-1,NA,TRBJ2-7,many,CASSLSLGADEQYF,TGCGCCAGCAGCCTATCACTCGGGGCGGACGAGCAGTACTTC
TRBV15,NA,TRBJ1-6,many,CATSRDSNSPLHF,TGTGCCACCAGCAGAGATTCTAACTCACCCCTCCACTTT
TRBV30,NA,TRBJ2-4,many,CAWSVGLSDIQYF,TGTGCCTGGAGTGTAGGGCTGTCGGACATTCAGTACTTC
TRBV7-9,NA,TRBJ1-1,many,CASRPQGYMNTEAFF,TGTGCCAGCAGACCACAGGGCTACATGAACACTGAAGCTTTCTTT